The source of this T cell receptor beta chain is a study of T cell responses to AZD1222 COVID-19 vaccine. The assay was immunoSEQ multiplex PCR, and TCRdb's table has in-frame clones only and misses some. In the table there are some 130,000 clones, approximately 91% of which are singletons. Findings and limits, study-wide: None of the repertoires were sampled until the peak T cell response had passed. Possibly, clonal diversity was underestimated; donors were largely white British and included more females. Spike-specific TCR depth and breadth grew after two AZD1222 doses.

This clone showed up just once. Its antigen is unidentified. This CDR3 region has 14 residues. Trimming took 1 base from V and 2 from J, leaving 9 bases between them. Per the germline V gene, CDR1 is LNHNV and CDR2 is YYDKDF (reference sequence). Sequences were derived from peripheral blood, sampled 28 days after the second AZD1222 dose. This TCR derives from an adult who received the AZD1222 COVID-19 vaccine. The chain couples TRBV15 to TRBJ2-7, with TRBD1 as a possible D gene (5 bases). Here the CDR3 DNA reads TGTGCCACCAGCAGAGGGACGGACACCTACGAGCAGTACTTC. Translated, it gives CATSRGTDTYEQYF.